This entry lists 19 T cell receptor beta chains sequenced from one sample in a study of neoadjuvant anti-PD-1 for oral cavity cancer (dated by TCRdb to 2020 to 2023). The library was prepared using the immunoSEQ multiplex PCR assay. TCRdb retrieved this table from immuneACCESS and kept in-frame rearrangements only. Not all clones are present; in checked studies, unresolved V genes account for under half, and no reason is known for the remainder. Across this sample there are tens of thousands of clones, with more than 70% seen only once. 3% to 3.5% of the sample lies in the top ten. The time point label here, explained by the study, means: before neoadjuvant nivolumab. The sample was PBMCs, taken before nivolumab (anti-PD-1) treatment. Receptors originate from a person between 35 and 79 years old with oral cavity squamous cell carcinoma.

The V call is TRBV4-1, the J call TRBJ2-1; 12 bases align to TRBD2. CDR1 is MGHRA and CDR2 is YSYEKL in the germline V gene. After removal of 1 base from V and 6 bases from J, the junction contained 1 base not matched to a gene. There are 15 residues in the CDR3. CDR3 bases: TGCGCCAGCAGCCAAGGACTAGCGGGAGCCAATGAGCAGTTCTTC. Translated: CASSQGLAGANEQFF.

This rearrangement joins TRBV7-2 to TRBJ1-5, with D hard to call. This CDR3 is built from 13 residues. V lost 5 bases and J lost 6, with 11 bases in between. Germline V gene lookup returns CDR1 SGHTA and CDR2 FQGNSA. CDR3 sequence reads: CASSPALLQPQHF. In DNA form, the CDR3 reads TGTGCCAGCAGCCCCGCCCTGCTTCAGCCCCAGCATTTT.

The chain uses TRBV7-9 and TRBJ2-5; TRBD1 matches 9 bases. The CDR3 has 16 residues. Germline lookup yields CDR1 SEHNR and CDR2 FQNEAQ (reference sequence). With V trimmed by 1 base and J by 2 bases, 5 bases remained unmatched. In DNA form, the CDR3 reads TGTGCCAGCAGCTTAGTATTCGGACAGGGGCAAGAGACCCAGTACTTC. Amino acids: CASSLVFGQGQETQYF.

The genes are TRBV6-4 and TRBJ2-1; 10 positions match TRBD2. Per the germline V gene, CDR1 is MRHNA and CDR2 is SNTAGT. The CDR3 contains 17 residues. The V segment lost 0 bases and the J segment 4 bases; nucleotides outside the gene matches: 6. CDR3 DNA sequence: TGTGCCAGCAGTGACTCACCGGGACTAGCGTTATACAATGAGCAGTTCTTC. Translated: CASSDSPGLALYNEQFF.

The count of this clone is one. The rearrangement joins TRBV11-1 to TRBJ2-7, with a weak D call TRBD2 (6 bases). Germline CDR1 is SGHAT and CDR2 is FQDESV (reference sequence). V was shortened by 4 bases and J by 1 base, with 17 bases between the two germline ends. The CDR3 extends over 16 amino acids. The CDR3 region has the DNA TGTGCCAGCAGCTCAATACCGTTAGCGGAATCCTACGAGCAGTACTTC. Protein product: CASSSIPLAESYEQYF.

The rearrangement uses TRBV7-8 and TRBJ2-1; 7 bases align to TRBD2. From germline, CDR1 is SGHVS and CDR2 FQNEAQ. Trimming removed 5 bases from V and 10 bases from J; junction bases left unmatched: 5. This CDR3 contains 12 residues. CDR3 bases: TGTGCCAGCAGCGGTCGGGGGGACGAGCAGTTCTTC. Translation gives CASSGRGDEQFF.

A few counts support this clone. This chain links TRBV10-3 with TRBJ1-5; tentative D call: TRBD1 (6 bases). Germline loops: CDR1 ENHRY, CDR2 SYGVKD. The CDR3 spans 14 residues. The V gene lost 10 bases and the J gene lost 0 bases, with 13 bases spanning the gap. The CDR3 reads CATQTGYSNQPQHF. CDR3 DNA: TGTGCCACCCAGACAGGTTATAGCAATCAGCCCCAGCATTTT.

This rearrangement joins TRBV5-1 to TRBJ2-1; 9 bases map to TRBD1. After removal of 6 bases from V and 9 bases from J, the junction contained 7 bases not matched to a gene. Germline lookup yields CDR1 SGHRS and CDR2 YFSETQ. This CDR3 has 13 amino acids. CDR3 bases: TGCGCCAGCAACTCGGGACAGGGAATTGAGCAGTTCTTC. It yields the protein CASNSGQGIEQFF. Full variable domain (rest looked up from reference TRBV5-1 and TRBJ2-1): KAGVTQTPRYLIKTRGQQVTLSCSPISGHRSVSWYQQTPGQGLQFLFEYFSETQRNKGNFPGRFSGRQFSNSRSEMNVSTLELGDSALYLCASNSGQGIEQFFGPGTRLTVL.

V usage is TRBV14 and J usage is TRBJ1-1, with D uncertain. CDR1 is SGHDN, CDR2 FVKESK, per germline. V lost 4 bases and J 5 bases, leaving 11 bases between the germline ends. The CDR3 is 13 residues long. This CDR3 reads CASSPSGRTEAFF. In nucleotides, the CDR3 is TGTGCCAGCAGCCCGTCGGGTCGGACTGAAGCTTTCTTT.

The chain joins TRBV2 to TRBJ1-1; D might be TRBD1 (6 bases). The CDR3 sequence is 14 residues long. Germline CDR1 reads SNHLY; CDR2 reads FYNNEI. The V and J ends lost 3 bases and 1 base respectively, with 9 bases between them. The CDR3 DNA is TGTGCCAGCAGTGAGACAGGCAGGAACACTGAAGCTTTCTTT. Translation gives CASSETGRNTEAFF.

The rearrangement joins TRBV2 to TRBJ1-3, with D unclear. The CDR3 extends over 16 amino acids. CDR1 and CDR2 (germline): SNHLY, FYNNEI. V was clipped by 3 bases and J by 0 bases, with 12 bases between them. The CDR3 DNA reads TGTGCCAGCAGTGAGGGAGGGCCCAACTCTGGAAACACCATATATTTT. Translating gives CASSEGGPNSGNTIYF.

The V and J genes are TRBV7-9 and TRBJ2-7; 11 bases map to TRBD1. Losses at the gene ends were 9 bases for V and 6 bases for J; bases not matched to a gene: 10. In germline, CDR1 is SEHNR, CDR2 FQNEAQ (reference sequence). The CDR3 extends over 14 amino acids. The CDR3 DNA reads as TGTGCCAGTACCCTGATCGGGACAGGGGGCGAGCAGTACTTC. This sequence encodes CASTLIGTGGEQYF.

V and J are TRBV6-1 and TRBJ2-2; D is possibly TRBD1 or TRBD2 (5 bases each). Germline values: CDR1 MNHNS, CDR2 SASEGT. The length of the CDR3 is 13 residues. V shed 7 bases and J shed 3 bases, with 9 bases lying between them. CDR3 amino acids: CASIVGDTGELFF. For the CDR3, the DNA is TGTGCCAGCATCGTGGGGGACACCGGGGAGCTGTTTTTT.

The J gene is TRBJ1-1, the V gene TRBV9; D not resolved. This CDR3 is 14 amino acids long. The V end lost 1 base, the J end lost 0 bases, and 7 bases lay between the germline ends. Germline V CDR1 and CDR2: SGDLS, YYNGEE. CDR3 in DNA: TGTGCCAGCAGCGTATCTGTCATGAACACTGAAGCTTTCTTT. Translation: CASSVSVMNTEAFF.

The rearrangement uses TRBV9 and TRBJ1-6; unclear D gene. Germline-derived CDR1 and CDR2 are SGDLS and YYNGEE. Between the trimmed V and J ends, which lost 3 bases and 8 bases, there was a span of 15 bases. CDR3 length: 15 residues. CDR3 residues: CASSGRFSSYSPLHF. The CDR3 DNA reads as TGTGCCAGCAGCGGCCGTTTCTCATCTTATTCACCCCTCCACTTT.

This chain joins TRBV5-6 and TRBJ2-1; D gene ambiguous. Per germline, CDR1 SGHDT and CDR2 YYEEEE. The CDR3 extends over 14 amino acids. Trimming removed 2 bases at V and 3 bases at J, with 9 bases between. For the CDR3, the DNA is TGTGCCAGCAGCTTCGGCCCTGGCTACAATGAGCAGTTCTTC. Its protein product is CASSFGPGYNEQFF. The whole variable domain, remainder taken from reference TRBV5-6 and TRBJ2-1, is DAGVTQSPTHLIKTRGQQVTLRCSPKSGHDTVSWYQQALGQGPQFIFQYYEEEERQRGNFPDRFSGHQFPNYSSELNVNALLLGDSALYLCASSFGPGYNEQFFGPGTRLTVL.

The CDR3 coding sequence is TGTGCCAGCAGCCTTGGAGGGGGCGGAGAGACCCAGTACTTC. This gives the protein CASSLGGGGETQYF. The chain couples TRBV4-2 to TRBJ2-5, with D tentatively TRBD1 (7 bases). This CDR3 contains 14 residues. The V gene's germline CDR1 is LGHNA and CDR2 YNFKEQ. The V gene lost 4 bases and the J gene lost 4 bases, with 13 bases spanning the gap.

This chain uses TRBV19 with TRBJ1-3; D is uncertain. Trimming took off 5 bases at V and 0 bases at J, with 8 bases between the two ends. CDR1 is LNHDA, CDR2 SQIVND, per germline (reference sequence). CDR3 length equals 14 residues. The CDR3 coding sequence is TGTGCCAGTAGTCAGACAAACTCTGGAAACACCATATATTTT. Its translation: CASSQTNSGNTIYF.

This chain's CDR3 is CASSSAGTGVTGELFF. The CDR3 DNA is TGTGCCAGCAGCTCTGCCGGGACAGGGGTGACCGGGGAGCTGTTTTTT. The V and J genes are TRBV11-3 and TRBJ2-2, with 10 bases that match TRBD1. J lost 5 bases, V lost 4 bases, and 7 bases had no gene match. The CDR3 has 16 residues. The V gene's germline CDR1 is SGHNT and CDR2 YENEEA.